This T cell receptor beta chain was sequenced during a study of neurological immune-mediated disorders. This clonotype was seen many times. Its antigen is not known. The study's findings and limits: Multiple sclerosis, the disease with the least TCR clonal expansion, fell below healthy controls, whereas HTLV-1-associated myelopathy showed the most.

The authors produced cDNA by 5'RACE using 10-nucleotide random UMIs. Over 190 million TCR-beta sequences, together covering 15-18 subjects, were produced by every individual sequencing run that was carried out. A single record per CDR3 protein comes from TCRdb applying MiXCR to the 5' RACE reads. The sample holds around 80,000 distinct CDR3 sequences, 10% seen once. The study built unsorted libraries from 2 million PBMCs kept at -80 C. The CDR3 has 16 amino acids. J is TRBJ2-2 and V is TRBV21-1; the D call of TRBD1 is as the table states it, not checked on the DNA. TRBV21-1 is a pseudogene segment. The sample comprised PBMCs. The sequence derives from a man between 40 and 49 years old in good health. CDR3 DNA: TGTGCCAGCGCGACCCAGGGGATGGGAACCACCGGGGAGCTGTTTTTT. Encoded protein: CASATQGMGTTGELFF.